This T cell receptor beta chain appears in the sequencing data of a study of cytomegalovirus exposure and HLA in healthy donors. Overall study findings and caveats: It emerged from a later analysis that several of the most significant clusters appeared to be linked to common viral pathogens. Reports indicated that the classifier achieved high specificity and sensitivity in diagnosing cytomegalovirus status. The study recorded 160 or so TCR beta chains that were cytomegalovirus-associated. Clonal expansion was found to be greater in HLA-associated TCR beta chains than in equally common others in a later analysis.

The CDR3 spans 14 residues. The germline V gene has CDR1 SGHTA and CDR2 FQGTGA. The V segment lost 5 bases and the J segment 2 bases; nucleotides outside the gene matches: 5. Researchers ran the PCR with 60 Vbeta and 13 Jbeta primers. The method was immunoSEQ multiplex PCR; TCRdb's version includes in-frame clones alone and lacks a portion of them. The repertoire includes under 200,000 clones, 75% to 90% of them detected once, and around 0.31% sits in the top ten. A remark on this clone: The antigen is unknown.

This clonotype was sampled from a woman between 25 and 40 years old in good health and CMV-seronegative. Sample: PBMCs. V is TRBV7-3 and J is TRBJ1-1, with 7 positions matching TRBD1. The DNA of the CDR3 is TGTGCCAGCAGCCTATGGACAGGAAACACTGAAGCTTTCTTT. This translates into CASSLWTGNTEAFF.